This T cell receptor (beta chain) emerged from a study of blood T cell repertoires in COVID-19. Looking at the study overall: The origin of the acute and convalescent COVID-19 samples was the United States, Italy and Spain. In each case, the material was cDNA or gDNA derived from T cells, B-cell-depleted T cells, or PBMCs.

Authors' methods: Estimated nucleated cell counts came from reference gene primer amplification. Produced via immunoSEQ multiplex PCR; TCRdb's table is partial and in-frame only. That table gives V, J and clone size, and the DNA gave D and trimming. Of approximately 170,000 clones in the sample, around 80% were seen once. This clone showed up just a few times. This receptor was taken from a woman in her 50s with acute or convalescent COVID-19. Sequenced material: peripheral blood.

The CDR3 nucleotides are TGTGCCACTATCCCGGGACAAAATCAGCCCCAGCATTTT. Translating it yields CATIPGQNQPQHF. V usage is TRBV19 and J usage is TRBJ1-5; a possible D gene is TRBD1 (6 bases). The CDR3 covers 13 residues. CDR1 is LNHDA and CDR2 is SQIVND in the germline V gene (reference sequence). Trimming took off 10 bases at V and 4 bases at J, with 14 bases between the two ends.